The sequence of this T cell receptor beta chain was determined in a study of T cells in Graves' hyperthyroidism and ophthalmopathy. Notes on this clonotype: Its antigen remains unidentified.

The ends were cut back, 1 base at V and 10 bases at J, with 11 bases in the middle. CDR3 size: 13 residues. Germline-derived CDR1 and CDR2 are SGHAT and FQDESV (reference sequence). Patients having uncontrolled infection, another autoimmune disease, pregnancy or lactation were not included. Study-level points and caveats: Blood also held most thyroid clonotypes expanded beyond 0.001.

RNA transcripts yielded amplified TCR beta CDR3 regions. The study used the HTBI primer set for a first-round RT-PCR of the TCR CDR3. TCRdb processed the multiplex PCR reads anew with MiXCR; each CDR3 protein has one entry. The repertoire has a few hundred thousand distinct CDR3 sequences, approximately 23% of them found once; the top ten carry around 62%. The TCR originated in a man aged 25-45 years with Graves' ophthalmopathy. Material for sequencing was blood. This chain uses TRBV11-1 with TRBJ2-1; tentatively, D is TRBD2 (6 bases). CDR3 DNA sequence: TGTGCCAGCAGCTTAGTCCGGGAGCAGGAGCAGTTCTTC. Its protein product is CASSLVREQEQFF. The whole variable domain, remainder taken from reference TRBV11-1 and TRBJ2-1, is EAEVAQSPRYKITEKSQAVAFWCDPISGHATLYWYRQILGQGPELLVQFQDESVVDDSQLPKDRFSAERLKGVDSTLKIQPAELGDSAMYLCASSLVREQEQFFGPGTRLTVL.